The 14 T cell receptor beta chains below come from one sample, sequenced in a study of blood T cell repertoires in COVID-19. The repertoire was sequenced with immunoSEQ multiplex PCR; TCRdb's copy has only in-frame clones and lacks some. Among about 260,000 clones listed, approximately 86% were seen once. What was sequenced was peripheral blood. The origin of the receptors is a man aged 35 to 55 who had recovered from COVID-19.

This rearrangement joins TRBV3-1 (or the pseudogene TRBV3-2) to TRBJ2-1; D remains ambiguous. The CDR3 is 14 amino acids. Deletions cut 1 base from V and 0 bases from J, with 4 bases between. Looked up from germline, CDR1 is LGHDT and CDR2 is YNNKEL (reference sequence). CDR3 protein: CASSQGSSYNEQFF. The CDR3 region has the DNA TGTGCCAGCAGCCAAGGGAGCTCCTACAATGAGCAGTTCTTC.

V gene TRBV25-1 combines with J gene TRBJ1-2, with 10 nucleotides matching TRBD1. V lost 5 bases and J lost 1; bases outside the gene matches: 13. This CDR3 is 18 amino acids long. CDR1 and CDR2 (germline): MGHDK, SYGVNS. Written as DNA, the CDR3 is TGTGCCAGCAGTAATACCCGGGACAGGGGCGAGGGTAACTATGGCTACACCTTC. Translated: CASSNTRDRGEGNYGYTF.

CDR3 protein: CATANTDTQYF. DNA of the CDR3: TGTGCCACCGCGAACACAGATACGCAGTATTTT. The chain couples TRBV24-1 to TRBJ2-3; D unclear. The CDR3 is 11 amino acids. V was cut by 9 bases and J by 2 bases, with 5 bases left in between. Per germline, CDR1 KGHDR and CDR2 SFDVKD.

V and J are TRBV7-2 and TRBJ1-1; D not resolved. Germline loops: CDR1 SGHTA, CDR2 FQGNSA. The CDR3 spans 14 residues. V shed 4 bases and J shed 7 bases, with 16 bases lying between them. CDR3 sequence (DNA): TGTGCCAGCAGCTCCTCCGGCGGGTATGGTGAAGCTTTCTTT. Amino acid sequence: CASSSSGGYGEAFF.

J is TRBJ1-4 and V is TRBV6-6; 7 bases are shared with TRBD1. From germline, CDR1 is MNHNY and CDR2 SVGAGI (reference sequence). Trimming took 7 bases from V and 0 from J; bases not matched to a gene: 11. CDR3 length equals 17 residues. This CDR3 reads CASTRDRLSATNEKLFF. The CDR3 DNA sequence: TGTGCCAGCACTCGGGACAGACTTAGCGCAACTAATGAAAAACTGTTTTTT.

For this clone: This CDR3 is also generated by other DNA sequences in the sample. This chain connects TRBV7-2 to TRBJ1-1; D ambiguous. The germline gives CDR1 SGHTA, CDR2 FQGNSA. Trimming stripped 2 bases from V and 1 base from J, with 5 bases between. This CDR3 has 13 residues. CDR3 loop: CASSLSGNTEAFF. DNA for the CDR3: TGTGCCAGCAGCTTATCCGGGAACACTGAAGCTTTCTTT.

This rearrangement joins TRBV12-3 or TRBV12-4 to TRBJ2-7, with TRBD1 as a possible D gene (6 bases). The CDR3 runs 13 residues. V was pared by 1 base and J by 3 bases, with 7 bases between. The CDR3 spells CASSLGGGYEQYF. For the CDR3, the DNA is TGTGCCAGCAGTTTAGGAGGGGGCTACGAGCAGTACTTC.

V and J are TRBV6-5 and TRBJ1-5, with a possible D match to TRBD1 (5 bases). Germline V CDR1 and CDR2: MNHEY, SVGAGI. The CDR3 has 13 amino acids. V was shortened by 2 bases and J by 9 bases, with 11 bases between the two germline ends. CDR3: CASSYNGGGPQHF. The CDR3 region has the DNA TGTGCCAGCAGTTACAATGGCGGGGGGCCCCAGCATTTT.

This rearrangement joins TRBV9 to TRBJ2-1, with TRBD2 matching 7 bases. The germline V gene encodes CDR1 SGDLS and CDR2 YYNGEE. CDR3 length: 14 amino acids. After removal of 2 bases from V and 8 bases from J, the junction contained 7 bases not matched to a gene. The CDR3 nucleotides are TGTGCCAGCAGCGTTGGGACTACGGATGATGAGCAGTTCTTC. Its protein is CASSVGTTDDEQFF. The variable domain in full, with the rest retrieved from reference TRBV9 and TRBJ2-1, is DSGVTQTPKHLITATGQRVTLRCSPRSGDLSVYWYQQSLDQGLQFLIQYYNGEERAKGNILERFSAQQFPDLHSELNLSSLELGDSALYFCASSVGTTDDEQFFGPGTRLTVL.

As concerns this clone: One end of the junction fails to match germline, which may point to a read error. This CDR3 is CASSLSITGVRNF. The CDR3 DNA sequence: TGCGCCAGCAGCTTATCGATCACAGGGGTAAGGAACTTC. This chain uses TRBV5-1 with TRBJ2-7, with 7 bases matching TRBD1. The germline V gene has CDR1 SGHRS and CDR2 YFSETQ. The CDR3 has 13 residues.

The rearrangement joins TRBV5-4 to TRBJ2-2, with D possibly matching TRBD1 (5 bases). The ends were cut back, 0 bases at V and 1 base at J, with 7 bases in the middle. This CDR3 comprises 15 residues. CDR1 SGHNT and CDR2 YYREEE come from the germline V gene (reference sequence). CDR3 region: CASSLGGVNTGELFF. The CDR3 DNA sequence: TGTGCCAGCAGCTTGGGGGGCGTGAACACCGGGGAGCTGTTTTTT.

The rearrangement uses TRBV6-1 and TRBJ2-5, with D possibly matching TRBD1 (6 bases). Germline CDR1 MNHNS, CDR2 SASEGT. The length of the CDR3 is 15 residues. V dropped 3 bases and J dropped 3 bases, with 14 bases sitting between them. The DNA of the CDR3 is TGTGCCAGCAGTGATGTCGGCAGGGGTAAAGAGACCCAGTACTTC. As protein: CASSDVGRGKETQYF.

The gene calls are TRBV7-2 and TRBJ2-1; TRBD1 agrees at 8 bases. The CDR3 runs to 17 residues. The V gene end was trimmed by 3 bases and the J gene end by 9 bases; junction bases not matched to a gene: 16. CDR1 and CDR2 from the germline V gene are SGHTA and FQGNSA. The CDR3 bases are TGTGCCAGCAGCTTGTTTCAGACAGGGGTACGATCGGTTGAGCAGTTCTTC. This sequence encodes CASSLFQTGVRSVEQFF.

DNA for the CDR3: TGTGCCAGCAGGGGACAGGTTAATTCACCCCTCCACTTT. Its translation is CASRGQVNSPLHF. This sequence joins TRBV2 and TRBJ1-6; the match to TRBD1 covers 8 bases. The germline gives CDR1 SNHLY, CDR2 FYNNEI. The J segment lost 6 bases and the V segment lost 6 bases, leaving 1 base of the junction unmatched. This CDR3 region has 13 residues.